The 32 T cell receptor beta chains given below trace back to one sample, sequenced in a study of neurological immune-mediated disorders. The time point was: longitudinal time-point 2. TCRdb redid the calling of the 5' RACE reads with MiXCR, one entry per CDR3 protein. Of tens of thousands of distinct CDR3 sequences detected, nearly 6% appear once; the ten largest clones hold roughly 8.6%. Sequencing used PBMCs. The receptors were gathered from a woman in her sixties with multiple sclerosis.

This clonotype was found many times. The chain combines TRBV7-9 with TRBJ2-7, with a weak D call TRBD1 (6 bases). The CDR3 extends over 12 amino acids. CDR1 is SEHNR, CDR2 FQNEAQ, per germline (reference sequence). Trimming took 5 bases from V and 6 from J, leaving 11 bases between them. The CDR3 spells CASSTGTGEQYF. The DNA of the CDR3 is TGTGCCAGCAGCACAGGGACGGGCGAGCAGTACTTC. Combining the CDR3 with reference TRBV7-9 and TRBJ2-7 gives the whole variable domain DTGVSQNPRHKITKRGQNVTFRCDPISEHNRLYWYRQTLGQGPEFLTYFQNEAQLEKSRLLSDRFSAERPKGSFSTLEIQRTEQGDSAMYLCASSTGTGEQYFGPGTRLTVT.

This clonotype was seen ten or more times. V is TRBV20-1 and J is TRBJ1-3; TRBD1 matches 8 bases. In germline, CDR1 is DFQATT, CDR2 SNEGSKA (reference sequence). Germline trimming cut 5 bases from V and 0 bases from J; bases unmatched to any gene: 9. CDR3 length: 16 amino acids. CDR3 in DNA: TGCAGTGCTCCAGGGGCAGGGGGCGGCTCTGGAAACACCATATATTTT. Translation gives CSAPGAGGGSGNTIYF.

Regarding this clonotype: This may stem from a read error, because a much larger clone lies one nucleotide away. This chain links TRBV20-1 with TRBJ2-2; perhaps TRBD1 as D (6 bases). Germline loops: CDR1 DFQATT, CDR2 SNEGSKA (reference sequence). The V gene lost 6 bases and the J gene lost 1 base, with 15 bases spanning the gap. The CDR3 is 15 amino acids. The DNA for the CDR3 is TGCAGTGCCCATACCGGACAGAAGAACACCGGGGAGCTGTTTTTT. It is translated as CSAHTGQKNTGELFF.

This clonotype was detected many times. The rearrangement uses TRBV7-8 and TRBJ1-6; 8 bases line up with TRBD1. The CDR3 contains 14 residues. The germline V gene has CDR1 SGHVS and CDR2 FQNEAQ. J gave up 7 bases and V 1 base, and 0 bases lay outside the gene matches. The CDR3 sequence is CASSLGDRNSPLHF. The CDR3 coding sequence is TGTGCCAGCAGCTTAGGGGACAGGAATTCACCCCTCCACTTT.

The sample holds many counts of this clonotype. The rearrangement links TRBV20-1 to TRBJ2-1; D is ambiguous. Trimming removed 3 bases at V and 1 base at J, with 13 bases between. The CDR3 is 15 amino acids. Germline V lookup: CDR1 DFQATT, CDR2 SNEGSKA (reference sequence). CDR3 sequence: CSARNRQTSYNEQFF. The CDR3 nucleotides read TGCAGTGCTAGGAATAGGCAGACTTCCTACAATGAGCAGTTCTTC.

In this sample, this clonotype turned up many times. The chain has TRBV7-2 and TRBJ2-1, with 10 bases identical to TRBD2. This CDR3 region has 17 residues. Germline CDR1 is SGHTA and CDR2 is FQGNSA. J lost 6 bases, V lost 4 bases, and 12 bases had no gene match. The CDR3 DNA is TGTGCCAGCAGCTCACTAGCGGGGACGATTTTCGCCAATGAGCAGTTCTTC. Protein sequence: CASSSLAGTIFANEQFF.

This clonotype was counted many times. The rearrangement uses TRBV28 and TRBJ2-1, with TRBD2 matching 10 bases. CDR3 length: 15 amino acids. The V gene's germline CDR1 is MDHEN and CDR2 SYDVKM. The ends lost 1 base at V and 9 bases at J; junction bases unmatched: 6. The CDR3 DNA reads TGTGCCAGCAGTTTATTCAGCGGGGGGGCAGGTGAGCAGTTCTTC. Its translation is CASSLFSGGAGEQFF.

This clonotype has more than one count but fewer than ten. The chain combines TRBV12-5 with TRBJ2-1; 11 bases agree with TRBD2. V lost 3 bases to trimming and J lost 9 bases; unmatched junction nucleotides: 4. This CDR3 region has 14 residues. Germline lookup yields CDR1 LGHNT and CDR2 FRNRAP. The CDR3, as DNA: TGTGCTAGTGGTTTCGCTAGCGGGGGGAGTGAGCAGTTCTTC. Translating it yields CASGFASGGSEQFF.

This clonotype was counted only a few times. This rearrangement joins TRBV6-5 to TRBJ1-6; 9 bases fit TRBD1. The ends lost 5 bases at V and 5 bases at J; junction bases unmatched: 4. The CDR3 is 15 amino acids. CDR1 is MNHEY, CDR2 SVGAGI, per germline. CDR3 nucleotide sequence: TGTGCCAGCAGTCCCACAGGGGGCAATAATTCACCCCTCCACTTT. Protein product: CASSPTGGNNSPLHF.

This clonotype has a count of ten or more. The J gene is TRBJ2-6, the V gene TRBV25-1; D is perhaps TRBD1 (5 bases). Germline V lookup: CDR1 MGHDK, CDR2 SYGVNS. The germline V and J ends were trimmed by 7 bases and 0 bases, with 13 bases remaining between them. The CDR3 runs 16 residues. The CDR3 is CASTQGSLSGANVLTF. The CDR3 DNA follows: TGTGCCAGCACCCAGGGCTCCCTCTCTGGGGCCAACGTCCTGACTTTC.

This clonotype was detected ten times or more. The CDR3 DNA sequence: TGTGCCAGCAGTTACGGGACAGGACACTACAATGAGCAGTTCTTC. It encodes CASSYGTGHYNEQFF. V is TRBV6-5 and J is TRBJ2-1, with TRBD1 identical over 8 bases. CDR3 length: 15 residues. In germline, CDR1 is MNHEY, CDR2 SVGAGI. J was trimmed by 3 bases and V by 2 bases; bases with no gene match: 3.

This clonotype was seen ten or more times. The V call is TRBV20-1, the J call TRBJ2-7; D is perhaps TRBD1 (5 bases). From germline, CDR1 is DFQATT and CDR2 SNEGSKA (reference sequence). The CDR3 loop spans 15 amino acids. Trimming cost V 5 bases and J 1 base, with 18 bases left between them. Here the CDR3 reads CSAPAAGFGSYEQYF. DNA for the CDR3: TGCAGTGCTCCCGCGGCAGGGTTCGGGTCCTACGAGCAGTACTTC.

This clonotype showed up many times. The rearrangement joins TRBV5-1 to TRBJ2-1; 7 positions match TRBD2. Germline V gene lookup returns CDR1 SGHRS and CDR2 YFSETQ. The CDR3 extends over 18 amino acids. J gave up 1 base and V 4 bases, and 14 bases lay outside the gene matches. The CDR3 sequence: CASSPGGVALLSYNEQFF. DNA for the CDR3: TGCGCCAGCAGCCCGGGAGGAGTTGCATTATTATCCTACAATGAGCAGTTCTTC.

The sample holds many counts of this clonotype. The chain joins TRBV18 to TRBJ2-2, with 8 bases matching TRBD1. The CDR3 totals 15 residues. Per the germline V gene, CDR1 is KGHSH and CDR2 is LQKENI. Trimming took 2 bases from V and 3 from J; bases not matched to a gene: 2. CDR3 sequence (DNA): TGTGCCAGCTCACCAGGACAGGGTGACACCGGGGAGCTGTTTTTT. Translated: CASSPGQGDTGELFF.

This clonotype was seen many times. This chain links TRBV5-1 with TRBJ1-1; 7 bases are shared with TRBD1. This CDR3 comprises 15 residues. Germline V gene sequence: CDR1 SGHRS, CDR2 YFSETQ. V lost 4 bases, J lost 4 bases, and 10 bases stayed unmatched. The DNA of the CDR3 is TGCGCCAGCAGCCAGGGGGAGGGGGCGCCCACTGAAGCTTTCTTT. This encodes CASSQGEGAPTEAFF.

At least ten counts were recorded for this clonotype. The chain joins TRBV5-5 to TRBJ2-3; 8 positions match TRBD1. There are 17 residues in the CDR3. Germline lookup yields CDR1 SGHKS and CDR2 YYEKEE (reference sequence). The trim removed 5 bases at V and 5 bases at J, leaving 16 bases unmatched. The CDR3 protein is CASSSDRGWGTVDTQYF. Here the CDR3 DNA reads TGTGCCAGCAGTTCTGACAGGGGATGGGGCACCGTAGATACGCAGTATTTT. Full variable domain (outside the CDR3, taken from reference TRBV5-5 and TRBJ2-3): DAGVTQSPTHLIKTRGQQVTLRCSPISGHKSVSWYQQVLGQGPQFIFQYYEKEERGRGNFPDRFSARQFPNYSSELNVNALLLGDSALYLCASSSDRGWGTVDTQYFGPGTRLTVL.

This clonotype has a count of ten or more. The rearrangement uses TRBV4-2 and TRBJ2-7; the match to TRBD2 covers 11 bases. The CDR3 sequence is 16 residues long. Germline values: CDR1 LGHNA, CDR2 YNFKEQ. V shed 1 base, J shed 4 bases, and the junction held 6 bases outside the gene matches. For the CDR3, the DNA is TGTGCCAGCAGCCAAGCAACTAGCGGGGGTCTTTACGAGCAGTACTTC. As protein: CASSQATSGGLYEQYF.

This clonotype showed up many times. CDR3 residues: CSASRSGDPQETQYF. In DNA form, the CDR3 reads TGCAGTGCTAGCCGAAGCGGGGACCCCCAAGAGACCCAGTACTTC. J is TRBJ2-5 and V is TRBV20-1, with 7 bases aligning to TRBD2. Trimming took 3 bases from V and 1 from J; bases not matched to a gene: 8. The CDR3 loop spans 15 amino acids. The V gene's germline CDR1 is DFQATT and CDR2 SNEGSKA (reference sequence).

This clonotype was seen ten or more times. The chain has TRBV28 and TRBJ1-1, with 11 bases lining up with TRBD1. The CDR3 loop spans 16 amino acids. Germline V gene data show CDR1 as MDHEN and CDR2 as SYDVKM. V dropped 4 bases and J dropped 0; count of bases not matched to a gene: 4. The CDR3 bases are TGTGCCAGCAGTTCCGGGACAGGGGGTGTGAACACTGAAGCTTTCTTT. Amino acid sequence: CASSSGTGGVNTEAFF.

This clonotype occurred many times. This chain links TRBV5-1 with TRBJ1-3; D is undetermined. Germline CDR1 is SGHRS and CDR2 is YFSETQ. CDR3 size: 20 residues. Trimming removed 0 bases from V and 0 bases from J, with 22 bases in between. The CDR3 coding sequence is TGCGCCAGCAGCTTGGATACAGAAAAGAACTCATTAGCCTCTGGAAACACCATATATTTT. Translating gives CASSLDTEKNSLASGNTIYF.

This chain joins TRBV7-8 and TRBJ2-7, with 11 bases aligning to TRBD2. The germline CDR1 and CDR2 sequences are SGHVS and FQNEAQ. V gave up 11 bases and J gave up 3 bases; unmatched junction bases: 12. This CDR3 region has 15 residues. CDR3 DNA: TGTGCCTGCCAGCGCCTTCTAGCGGGGGGCTACGAGCAGTACTTC. Translation: CACQRLLAGGYEQYF.

This clonotype was counted many times. V gene TRBV9 combines with J gene TRBJ1-5; 7 nucleotides line up with TRBD1. V lost 4 bases, J lost 6 bases, and 7 bases stayed unmatched. The germline CDR1 and CDR2 sequences are SGDLS and YYNGEE. The CDR3 sequence is 14 residues long. The CDR3 here is CASSMGQNSQPQHF. The CDR3 coding sequence is TGTGCCAGCAGCATGGGACAGAATAGTCAGCCCCAGCATTTT.

This clonotype was counted at least ten times. The chain couples TRBV20-1 to TRBJ2-2, with 10 bases lining up with TRBD2. Germline loops: CDR1 DFQATT, CDR2 SNEGSKA (reference sequence). The CDR3 runs to 14 residues. Germline trimming cut 3 bases from V and 6 bases from J; bases unmatched to any gene: 4. CDR3 loop: CSARASGGPGELFF. As DNA, the CDR3 is TGCAGTGCTAGGGCTAGCGGGGGACCCGGGGAGCTGTTTTTT.

This clonotype was recorded at least ten times. This chain links TRBV5-5 with TRBJ1-1; D is perhaps TRBD1 (5 bases). The V end was cut by 2 bases, the J end by 1 base, with 12 bases between. CDR1 and CDR2 (germline): SGHKS, YYEKEE (reference sequence). The CDR3 has 15 amino acids. The CDR3 loop reads CASSFGGLRNTEAFF. The CDR3 nucleotides are TGTGCCAGCAGCTTTGGGGGTTTACGGAACACTGAAGCTTTCTTT.

This clonotype was seen at least ten times. This chain joins TRBV20-1 and TRBJ2-4; D unclear. V gave up 1 base and J gave up 7 bases, with 14 bases separating them. The CDR3 is 14 amino acids. Looked up from germline, CDR1 is DFQATT and CDR2 is SNEGSKA (reference sequence). The DNA of the CDR3 is TGCAGTGCTAGAGTTCTTGGGTATTGGAACATTCAGTACTTC. The encoded protein is CSARVLGYWNIQYF.

This clonotype is judged large. This chain uses TRBV20-1 with TRBJ1-5, with a possible D match to TRBD1 (5 bases). CDR1 is DFQATT and CDR2 is SNEGSKA in the germline V gene (reference sequence). This CDR3 is built from 15 residues. V lost 0 bases, J lost 0 bases, and 9 bases lay in between. CDR3 sequence reads: CSARDPTVSNQPQHF. The CDR3 DNA reads TGCAGTGCTAGAGACCCGACAGTTAGCAATCAGCCCCAGCATTTT.

This clonotype was seen only a few times. This chain connects TRBV20-1 to TRBJ2-2; TRBD1 aligns across 12 bases. This CDR3 is 14 amino acids long. In germline, CDR1 is DFQATT, CDR2 SNEGSKA (reference sequence). J was trimmed by 6 bases and V by 6 bases; bases with no gene match: 5. The CDR3 sequence is CSATGTGGPGELFF. The DNA for the CDR3 is TGCAGTGCAACCGGGACAGGGGGCCCCGGGGAGCTGTTTTTT.

There are many counts of this clonotype. This chain connects TRBV5-4 to TRBJ2-3; D unclear. V lost 4 bases and J lost 0, with 9 bases in between. The CDR3 has 14 residues. The germline CDR1 and CDR2 sequences are SGHNT and YYREEE (reference sequence). In nucleotides, the CDR3 is TGTGCCAGCAGCCTCGAAACTAGCACAGATACGCAGTATTTT. This sequence encodes CASSLETSTDTQYF.

This clonotype was counted at least ten times. The J gene is TRBJ1-5, the V gene TRBV20-1, with D tentatively TRBD1 (5 bases). V was pared by 2 bases and J by 4 bases, with 15 bases between. Germline CDR1 and CDR2: DFQATT and SNEGSKA (reference sequence). The CDR3 has 15 residues. CDR3 sequence (DNA): TGCAGTGCTAGACGCCCCGGGACGGGGAATCAGCCCCAGCATTTT. Protein product: CSARRPGTGNQPQHF.

This clonotype occurred many times. V gene TRBV20-1 combines with J gene TRBJ1-5; 7 bases are shared with TRBD1. V was pared by 0 bases and J by 7 bases, with 9 bases of the junction left unmatched. This CDR3 is built from 15 residues. Germline V gene lookup returns CDR1 DFQATT and CDR2 SNEGSKA (reference sequence). In DNA, the CDR3 is TGCAGTGCTAGAGAGGGGACAGTGAGGGAGCAGCCCCAGCATTTT. Translation: CSAREGTVREQPQHF.

The chain uses TRBV6-1 and TRBJ1-1; D perhaps matches TRBD1 (5 bases). V was pared by 4 bases and J by 0 bases, with 12 bases between. CDR3 length: 15 residues. From germline, CDR1 is MNHNS and CDR2 SASEGT. The CDR3 region has the DNA TGTGCCAGCAGTGTCCAGGGCCGAATGAACACTGAAGCTTTCTTT. This sequence encodes CASSVQGRMNTEAFF.

In this sample, this clonotype turned up many times. CDR3: CASLDRVGDYTF. The CDR3 nucleotides read TGCGCCAGCCTGGACAGGGTCGGTGACTACACCTTC. This chain links TRBV10-2 with TRBJ1-2; 8 nucleotides line up with TRBD1. CDR3 length equals 12 residues. Germline assignment: CDR1 WSHSY and CDR2 SAAADI. The trim removed 8 bases at V and 10 bases at J, leaving 9 bases unmatched.